The clone carrying this TCR beta chain was observed a handful of times. The target antigen is unknown. This specimen belongs to a study of human T cells and chemical hapten exposure. Findings and limits, study-wide: No alteration of TCRs above 1 in 1000 frequency was seen with DPC sensitization.

The time point: patch test 3, about 24 weeks after DPC sensitization. Treatment noted: therapeutic diphenylcyclopropenone sensitization with weekly scalp DPC. Germline values: CDR1 SGHDN, CDR2 FVKESK. The CDR3 covers 15 residues. The V segment lost 2 bases and the J segment 7 bases; nucleotides outside the gene matches: 10. TCRdb ran MiXCR on the RACE reads and lists one entry per CDR3 protein. There are 70,000 to 90,000 distinct CDR3 sequences in the sample; 9.5% to 14% occur only once, and 3.7% lies in the top ten. Specimen: whole blood, collected in connection with sensitization to the hapten diphenylcyclopropenone (DPC). The chain couples TRBV14 to TRBJ2-7, with 8 bases aligning to TRBD1. The TCR sequence derives from a woman in her 50s with alopecia areata. Some clones in this sample may be carry-over from other donors' samples. The chain's CDR3 is CASSQTRNRGEEQYF. The CDR3 coding sequence is TGTGCCAGCAGCCAAACGCGGAACAGGGGGGAAGAGCAGTACTTC.